A selection of T cell receptor beta chains follows, all from one sample in a study of blood T cell repertoires in COVID-19. The repertoire was sequenced with immunoSEQ multiplex PCR; TCRdb's copy has only in-frame clones and lacks some. The table lists 300,000 to 400,000 clones, roughly 84% of them singletons. Sequenced sample: peripheral blood. Source of these receptors: a man between 50 and 59 years old with active or convalescent COVID-19. Each CDR3 is given with its conserved first and last residue. Each record gives: D gene, clone size, V gene, J gene, CDR3 DNA, CDR3 protein. D genes are given only for firm matches. Only part of the rows carry a size: once, few, many, or a class if the clone is expanded.

d_gene: TRBD1; abundance: NA; v_gene: TRBV4-3; j_gene: TRBJ1-1; CDR3nt: TGCGCCAGCAGCCAAGAAGGGACAGGGCTAAGAACTGAAGCTTTCTTT; CDR3aa: CASSQEGTGLRTEAFF
d_gene: TRBD1; abundance: NA; v_gene: TRBV20-1; j_gene: TRBJ1-2; CDR3nt: TGCAGTGCTAGTGACAGGGACTATGGCTACACCTTC; CDR3aa: CSASDRDYGYTF
d_gene: NA; abundance: NA; v_gene: TRBV4-3; j_gene: TRBJ1-1; CDR3nt: TGCGCCAGCAGCCAAGCCCGGGGGGACGGAGCTTTCTTT; CDR3aa: CASSQARGDGAFF
d_gene: NA; abundance: NA; v_gene: TRBV12-3/TRBV12-4; j_gene: TRBJ1-2; CDR3nt: TGTGCCAGCAGCGCCTTTCGGGGCTACACCTTC; CDR3aa: CASSAFRGYTF
d_gene: NA; abundance: NA; v_gene: TRBV2; j_gene: TRBJ1-1; CDR3nt: TGTGCCACCAGCCCTGAGGTCGTCGGCGCTTTCTTT; CDR3aa: CATSPEVVGAFF
d_gene: TRBD1; abundance: NA; v_gene: TRBV24-1; j_gene: TRBJ2-2; CDR3nt: TGTGCCACCAGTGAACATGGGACAGGCACCGGGGAGCTGTTTTTT; CDR3aa: CATSEHGTGTGELFF
d_gene: NA; abundance: NA; v_gene: TRBV7-8; j_gene: TRBJ1-1; CDR3nt: TGTGCCAGCAGCTTCTCGACAGACACTGAAGCTTTCTTT; CDR3aa: CASSFSTDTEAFF
d_gene: TRBD1; abundance: few; v_gene: TRBV10-3; j_gene: TRBJ1-2; CDR3nt: TGTGCCATCAGGCAAGGGACAGGGGCGGATGGCTACACCTTC; CDR3aa: CAIRQGTGADGYTF
d_gene: TRBD2; abundance: NA; v_gene: TRBV28; j_gene: TRBJ2-1; CDR3nt: TGTGCCAGCAGGAGTAGCGGGACTAGCGGGTACAATGAGCAGTTCTTC; CDR3aa: CASRSSGTSGYNEQFF
d_gene: NA; abundance: once; v_gene: TRBV29-1; j_gene: TRBJ2-3; CDR3nt: TGCAGCGTGGAACCGGGGGAAATCGCAGATACGCAGTATTTT; CDR3aa: CSVEPGEIADTQYF
d_gene: NA; abundance: NA; v_gene: TRBV5-6; j_gene: TRBJ1-5; CDR3nt: TGTGCCAGCAGCTCGAAAGACAGGAATCAGCCCCAGCATTTT; CDR3aa: CASSSKDRNQPQHF
d_gene: TRBD1; abundance: NA; v_gene: TRBV18; j_gene: TRBJ1-2; CDR3nt: TGTGCCAGCTCACCACGACAGGGTCCCTTGAGTTATGGCTACACCTTC; CDR3aa: CASSPRQGPLSYGYTF
d_gene: NA; abundance: NA; v_gene: TRBV29-1; j_gene: TRBJ2-7; CDR3nt: TGCAGCGTTGTTTACCCGGGAAATAACTACGAGCAGTACTTC; CDR3aa: CSVVYPGNNYEQYF
d_gene: NA; abundance: NA; v_gene: TRBV11-1; j_gene: TRBJ2-7; CDR3nt: TGTGCCAGCAGCTTAGGTCTTGTCTACGAGCAGTACTTC; CDR3aa: CASSLGLVYEQYF
d_gene: TRBD1; abundance: NA; v_gene: TRBV7-9; j_gene: TRBJ1-1; CDR3nt: TGTGCCAGCAGCTTAGGGGGACAGGGGGTTGGAGCTTTCTTT; CDR3aa: CASSLGGQGVGAFF
d_gene: TRBD1; abundance: NA; v_gene: TRBV2; j_gene: TRBJ1-1; CDR3nt: TGTGCCAGCAATTCTGGGACAGGACAAGAAGCTTTCTTT; CDR3aa: CASNSGTGQEAFF
d_gene: NA; abundance: NA; v_gene: TRBV28; j_gene: TRBJ1-1; CDR3nt: TGTGCCAGCAGTTTGGGCAGTTTGAGCACTGAAGCTTTCTTT; CDR3aa: CASSLGSLSTEAFF
d_gene: NA; abundance: NA; v_gene: TRBV28; j_gene: TRBJ2-7; CDR3nt: TGTGCCAGCAGTTTGGGCAACCCCGCCTACGAGCAGTACTTC; CDR3aa: CASSLGNPAYEQYF
d_gene: TRBD1; abundance: NA; v_gene: TRBV28; j_gene: TRBJ2-7; CDR3nt: TGTGCCAGCAGTACAGGGGGCGGCTCCTACGAGCAGTACTTC; CDR3aa: CASSTGGGSYEQYF
d_gene: TRBD1; abundance: NA; v_gene: TRBV11-3; j_gene: TRBJ2-1; CDR3nt: TGTGCCAGCAGCCCGGGACAGGGGGCGGGAAATGAGCAGTTCTTC; CDR3aa: CASSPGQGAGNEQFF